This T cell receptor beta chain was sequenced in a study of cytomegalovirus exposure and HLA in healthy donors. Germline values: CDR1 SGHTS, CDR2 YDEGEE. The V end lost 9 bases, the J end lost 3 bases, and 16 bases lay between the germline ends. The CDR3 has 14 residues. The study's findings and limits: Most sequenced TCRs were rare (though some public TCRs occurred in many donors).

Notes on this clone: The antigen is not known.

PCR amplification relied on 60 Vbeta primers (plus 13 Jbeta primers). Profiling relied on immunoSEQ multiplex PCR, and the TCRdb table lists in-frame clones only, not all of them. The data show 90,000 to 150,000 clones, approximately 80% seen once. This chain connects TRBV5-8 to TRBJ2-1; the D gene is possibly TRBD1 (5 bases). The sample was PBMCs. This TCR was recovered from a man aged 35 to 55 in good health and CMV-seronegative. The CDR3 coding sequence is TGTGCCAAAAGCCAAGGGGTAGACTACAATGAGCAGTTCTTC. Protein product: CAKSQGVDYNEQFF.